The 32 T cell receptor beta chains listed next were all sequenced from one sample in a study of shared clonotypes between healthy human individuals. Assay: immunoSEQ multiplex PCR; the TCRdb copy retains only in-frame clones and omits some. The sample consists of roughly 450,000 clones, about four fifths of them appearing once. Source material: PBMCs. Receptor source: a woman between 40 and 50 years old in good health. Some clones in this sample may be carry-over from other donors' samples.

CDR3 in DNA: TGTGCCAGCAGTTACTCTAAGGACAGGGCCTACGAGCAGTACTTC. Protein: CASSYSKDRAYEQYF. V and J are TRBV6-6 and TRBJ2-7, with 8 bases matching TRBD1. With V trimmed by 0 bases and J by 2 bases, 3 bases remained unmatched. Germline V gene lookup returns CDR1 MNHNY and CDR2 SVGAGI (reference sequence). The CDR3 runs to 15 residues.

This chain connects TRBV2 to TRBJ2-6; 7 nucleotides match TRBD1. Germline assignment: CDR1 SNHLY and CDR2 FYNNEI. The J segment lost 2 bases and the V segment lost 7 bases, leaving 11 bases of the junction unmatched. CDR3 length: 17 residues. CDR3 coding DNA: TGTGCCAGCATTCAGAGACAGGGTTGGCCTGGGGCCAACGTCCTGACTTTC. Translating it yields CASIQRQGWPGANVLTF. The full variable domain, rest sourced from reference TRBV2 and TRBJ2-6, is EPEVTQTPSHQVTQMGQEVILRCVPISNHLYFYWYRQILGQKVEFLVSFYNNEISEKSEIFDDQFSVERPDGSNFTLKIRSTKLEDSAMYFCASIQRQGWPGANVLTFGAGSRLTVL.

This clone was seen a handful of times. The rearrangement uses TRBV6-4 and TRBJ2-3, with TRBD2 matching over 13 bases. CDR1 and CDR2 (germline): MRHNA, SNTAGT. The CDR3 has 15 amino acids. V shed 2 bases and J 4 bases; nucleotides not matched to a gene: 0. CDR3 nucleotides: TGTGCCAGCAGTGACGGGACTAGCGGGGCAGATACGCAGTATTTT. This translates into CASSDGTSGADTQYF.

Here the CDR3 reads CATSPYGYSGNTIYF. The CDR3 coding sequence is TGTGCCACCTCTCCCTACGGCTACTCTGGAAACACCATATATTTT. V usage is TRBV25-1 and J usage is TRBJ1-3; D gene ambiguous. The germline gives CDR1 MGHDK, CDR2 SYGVNS. V gave up 10 bases and J gave up 0 bases, with 16 bases separating them. The length of the CDR3 is 15 residues.

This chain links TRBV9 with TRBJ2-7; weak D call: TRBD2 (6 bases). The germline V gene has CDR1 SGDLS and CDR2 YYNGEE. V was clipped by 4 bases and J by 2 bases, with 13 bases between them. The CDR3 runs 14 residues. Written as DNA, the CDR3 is TGTGCCAGCAGCCGGGGGTCATTTACCTACGAGCAGTACTTC. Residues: CASSRGSFTYEQYF.

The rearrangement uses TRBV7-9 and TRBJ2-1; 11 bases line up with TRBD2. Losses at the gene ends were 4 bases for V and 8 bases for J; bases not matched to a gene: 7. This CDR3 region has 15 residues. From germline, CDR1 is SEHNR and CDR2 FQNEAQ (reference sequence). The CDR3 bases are TGTGCCAGCAGCTGGGGACTAGCGGAGGGGTATGAGCAGTTCTTC. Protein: CASSWGLAEGYEQFF.

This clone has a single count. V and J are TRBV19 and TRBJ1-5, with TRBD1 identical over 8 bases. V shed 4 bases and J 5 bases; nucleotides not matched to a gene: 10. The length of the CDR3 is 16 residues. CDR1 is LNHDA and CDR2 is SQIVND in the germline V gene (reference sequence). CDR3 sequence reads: CASSTRQGRSHQPQHF. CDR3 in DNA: TGTGCCAGTAGTACAAGACAGGGGAGGTCTCATCAGCCCCAGCATTTT.

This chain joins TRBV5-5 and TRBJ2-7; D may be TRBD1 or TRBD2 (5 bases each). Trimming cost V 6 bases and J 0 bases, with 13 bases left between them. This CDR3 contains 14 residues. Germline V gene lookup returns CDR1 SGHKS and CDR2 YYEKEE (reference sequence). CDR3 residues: CASTPRGGSYEQYF. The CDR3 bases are TGTGCCAGCACCCCCCGGGGCGGCTCCTACGAGCAGTACTTC.

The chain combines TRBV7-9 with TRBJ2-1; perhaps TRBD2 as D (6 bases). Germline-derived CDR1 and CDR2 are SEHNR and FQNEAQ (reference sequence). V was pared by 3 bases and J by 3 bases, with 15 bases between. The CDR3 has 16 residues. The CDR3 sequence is CASSFVGGVVYNEQFF. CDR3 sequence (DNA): TGTGCCAGCAGCTTCGTGGGGGGAGTTGTCTACAATGAGCAGTTCTTC.

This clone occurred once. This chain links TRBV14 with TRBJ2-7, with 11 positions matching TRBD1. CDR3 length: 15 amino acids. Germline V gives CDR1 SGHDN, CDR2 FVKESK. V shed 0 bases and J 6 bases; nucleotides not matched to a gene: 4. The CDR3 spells CASSQEGDRGSEQYF. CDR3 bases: TGTGCCAGCAGCCAAGAAGGGGACAGGGGGAGCGAGCAGTACTTC.

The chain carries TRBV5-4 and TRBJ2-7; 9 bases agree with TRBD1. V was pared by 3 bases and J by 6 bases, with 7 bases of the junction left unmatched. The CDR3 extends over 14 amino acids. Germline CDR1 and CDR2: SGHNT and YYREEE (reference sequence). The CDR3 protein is CASSWGQGDGEQYF. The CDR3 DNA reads TGTGCCAGCAGCTGGGGACAGGGAGACGGCGAGCAGTACTTC.

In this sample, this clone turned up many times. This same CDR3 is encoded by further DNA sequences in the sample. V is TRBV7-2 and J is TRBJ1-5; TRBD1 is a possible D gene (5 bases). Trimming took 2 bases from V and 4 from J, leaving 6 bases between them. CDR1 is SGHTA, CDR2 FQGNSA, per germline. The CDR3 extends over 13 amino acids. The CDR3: CASSLRGNQPQHF. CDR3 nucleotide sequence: TGTGCCAGCAGCTTACGGGGGAATCAGCCCCAGCATTTT.

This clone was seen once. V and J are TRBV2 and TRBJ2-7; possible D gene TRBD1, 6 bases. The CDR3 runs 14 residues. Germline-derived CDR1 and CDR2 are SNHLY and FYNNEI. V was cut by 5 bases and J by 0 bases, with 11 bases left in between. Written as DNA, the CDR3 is TGTGCCAGCAGTAAACGGACAGACTCCTACGAGCAGTACTTC. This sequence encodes CASSKRTDSYEQYF.

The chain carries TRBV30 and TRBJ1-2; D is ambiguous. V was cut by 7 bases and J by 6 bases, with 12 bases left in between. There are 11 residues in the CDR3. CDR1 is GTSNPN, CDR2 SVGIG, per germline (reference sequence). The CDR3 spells CASEAGNGYTF. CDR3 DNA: TGTGCCTCGGAGGCTGGCAATGGCTACACCTTC.

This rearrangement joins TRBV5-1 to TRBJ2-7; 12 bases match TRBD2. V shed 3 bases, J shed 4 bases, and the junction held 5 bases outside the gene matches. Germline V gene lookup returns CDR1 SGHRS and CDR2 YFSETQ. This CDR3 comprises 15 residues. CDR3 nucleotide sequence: TGCGCCAGCAGCTCCGGGACTAGCGGGCAGTACGAGCAGTACTTC. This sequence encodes CASSSGTSGQYEQYF.

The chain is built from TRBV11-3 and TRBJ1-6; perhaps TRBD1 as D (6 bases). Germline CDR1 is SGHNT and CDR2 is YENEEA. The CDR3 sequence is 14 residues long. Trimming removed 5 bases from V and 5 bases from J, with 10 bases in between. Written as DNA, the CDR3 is TGTGCCAGCAGCCTACAGGGTGATAATTCACCCCTCCACTTT. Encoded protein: CASSLQGDNSPLHF.

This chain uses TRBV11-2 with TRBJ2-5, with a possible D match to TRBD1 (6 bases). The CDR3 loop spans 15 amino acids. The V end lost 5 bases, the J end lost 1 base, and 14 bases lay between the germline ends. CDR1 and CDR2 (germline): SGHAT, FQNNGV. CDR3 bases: TGTGCCAGCAGCCACGGACAGACCCCCCAAGAGACCCAGTACTTC. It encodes CASSHGQTPQETQYF. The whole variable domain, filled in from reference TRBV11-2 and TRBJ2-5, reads EAGVAQSPRYKIIEKRQSVAFWCNPISGHATLYWYQQILGQGPKLLIQFQNNGVVDDSQLPKDRFSAERLKGVDSTLKIQPAKLEDSAVYLCASSHGQTPQETQYFGPGTRLLVL.

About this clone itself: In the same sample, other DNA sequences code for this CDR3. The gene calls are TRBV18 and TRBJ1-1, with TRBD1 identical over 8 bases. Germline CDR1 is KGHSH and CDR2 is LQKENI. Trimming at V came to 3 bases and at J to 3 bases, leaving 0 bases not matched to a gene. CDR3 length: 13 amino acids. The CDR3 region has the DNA TGTGCCAGCTCACCGACAGGGGACACTGAAGCTTTCTTT. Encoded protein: CASSPTGDTEAFF.

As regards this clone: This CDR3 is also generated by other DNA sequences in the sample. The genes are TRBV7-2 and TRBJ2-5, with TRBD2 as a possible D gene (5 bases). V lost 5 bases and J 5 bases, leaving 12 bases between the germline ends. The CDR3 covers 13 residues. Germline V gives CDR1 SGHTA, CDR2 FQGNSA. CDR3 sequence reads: CASSPRPGETQYF. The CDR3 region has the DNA TGTGCCAGCAGCCCCCGGCCGGGGGAGACCCAGTACTTC.

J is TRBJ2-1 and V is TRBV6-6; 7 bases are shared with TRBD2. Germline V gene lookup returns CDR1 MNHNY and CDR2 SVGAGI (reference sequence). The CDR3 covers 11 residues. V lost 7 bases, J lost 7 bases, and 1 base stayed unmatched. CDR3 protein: CASTGGNEQFF. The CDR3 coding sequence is TGTGCCAGCACGGGGGGAAATGAGCAGTTCTTC.

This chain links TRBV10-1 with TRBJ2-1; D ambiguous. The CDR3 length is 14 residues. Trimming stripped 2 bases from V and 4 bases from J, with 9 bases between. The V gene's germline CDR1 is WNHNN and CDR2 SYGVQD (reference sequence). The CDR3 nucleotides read TGCGCCAGCAGTGAGACACGACCATACAATGAGCAGTTCTTC. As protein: CASSETRPYNEQFF.

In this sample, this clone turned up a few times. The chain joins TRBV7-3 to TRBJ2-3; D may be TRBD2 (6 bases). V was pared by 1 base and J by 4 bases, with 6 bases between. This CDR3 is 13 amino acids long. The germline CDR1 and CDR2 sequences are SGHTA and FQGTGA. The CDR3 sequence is CASSLRGADTQYF. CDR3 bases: TGTGCCAGCAGCTTAAGGGGGGCAGATACGCAGTATTTT.

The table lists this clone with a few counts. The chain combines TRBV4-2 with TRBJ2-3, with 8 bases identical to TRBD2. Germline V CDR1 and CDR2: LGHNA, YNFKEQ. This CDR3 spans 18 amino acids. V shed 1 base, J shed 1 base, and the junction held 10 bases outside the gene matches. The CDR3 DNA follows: TGTGCCAGCAGCCAAGGGTTTGCAGCGGGAGTCGGCACAGATACGCAGTATTTT. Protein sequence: CASSQGFAAGVGTDTQYF.

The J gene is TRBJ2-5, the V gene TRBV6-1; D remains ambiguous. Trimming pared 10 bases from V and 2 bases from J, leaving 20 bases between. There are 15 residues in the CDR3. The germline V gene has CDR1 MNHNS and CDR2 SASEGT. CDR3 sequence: CATATQIGYQETQYF. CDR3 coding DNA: TGTGCCACCGCGACCCAGATCGGCTATCAAGAGACCCAGTACTTC.

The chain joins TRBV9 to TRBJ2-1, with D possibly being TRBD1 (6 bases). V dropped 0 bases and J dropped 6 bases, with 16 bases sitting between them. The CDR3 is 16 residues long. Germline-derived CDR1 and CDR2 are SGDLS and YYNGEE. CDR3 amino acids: CASSVDGGRKGNEQFF. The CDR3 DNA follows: TGTGCCAGCAGCGTAGATGGGGGCCGTAAAGGCAATGAGCAGTTCTTC.

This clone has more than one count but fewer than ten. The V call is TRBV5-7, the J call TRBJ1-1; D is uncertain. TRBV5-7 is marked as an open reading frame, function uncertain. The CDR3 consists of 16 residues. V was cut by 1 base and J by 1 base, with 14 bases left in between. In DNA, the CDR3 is TGTGCCAGCAGCTTGTCGACAAGCCGGTGGAACACTGAAGCTTTCTTT. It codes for CASSLSTSRWNTEAFF.

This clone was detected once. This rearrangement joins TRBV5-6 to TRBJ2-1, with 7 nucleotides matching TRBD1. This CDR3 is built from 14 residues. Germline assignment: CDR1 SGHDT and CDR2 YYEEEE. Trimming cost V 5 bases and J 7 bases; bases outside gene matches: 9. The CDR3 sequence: CASRKGTGVNEQFF. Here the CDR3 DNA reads TGTGCCAGCAGGAAGGGTACAGGGGTAAATGAGCAGTTCTTC.

The DNA of the CDR3 is TGTGCCAGCAGCTTACTGGGCGGGGACCCCAGCTCCTACAATGAGCAGTTCTTC. This codes for CASSLLGGDPSSYNEQFF. V and J are TRBV7-6 and TRBJ2-1, with D possibly being TRBD2 (6 bases). Trimming stripped 2 bases from V and 0 bases from J, with 17 bases between. The CDR3 covers 18 residues. CDR1 and CDR2 (germline): SGHVS, FNYEAQ.

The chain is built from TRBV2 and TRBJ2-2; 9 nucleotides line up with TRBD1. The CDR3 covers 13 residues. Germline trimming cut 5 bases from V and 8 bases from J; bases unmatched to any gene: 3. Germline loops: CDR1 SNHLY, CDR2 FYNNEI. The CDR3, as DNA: TGTGCCAGCAGTTGGGACAGGGTGGGGGAGCTGTTTTTT. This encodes CASSWDRVGELFF.

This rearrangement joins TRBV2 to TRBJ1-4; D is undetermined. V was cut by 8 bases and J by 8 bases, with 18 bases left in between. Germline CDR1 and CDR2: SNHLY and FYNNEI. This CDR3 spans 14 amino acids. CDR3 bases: TGTGCCAGCGGAAGTTTACGGGAGGGAGAAAAACTGTTTTTT. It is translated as CASGSLREGEKLFF.

The CDR3 DNA is TGTGCCAGCAGTGCGGGACCGAACACTGAAGCTTTCTTT. Protein: CASSAGPNTEAFF. The chain uses TRBV28 and TRBJ1-1; tentatively, D is TRBD1 (5 bases). This CDR3 contains 13 residues. Trimming took 5 bases from V and 1 from J, leaving 8 bases between them. CDR1 is MDHEN, CDR2 SYDVKM, per germline. The full variable domain, with the rest looked up from reference TRBV28 and TRBJ1-1, is DVKVTQSSRYLVKRTGEKVFLECVQDMDHENMFWYRQDPGLGLRLIYFSYDVKMKEKGDIPEGYSVSREKKERFSLILESASTNQTSMYLCASSAGPNTEAFFGQGTRLTVV.

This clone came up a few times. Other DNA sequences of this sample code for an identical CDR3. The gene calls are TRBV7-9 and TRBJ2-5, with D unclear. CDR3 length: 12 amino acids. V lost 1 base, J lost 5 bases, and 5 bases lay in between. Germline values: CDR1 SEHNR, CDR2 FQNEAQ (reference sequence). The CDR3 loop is CASSLVGETQYF. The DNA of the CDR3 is TGTGCCAGCAGCTTAGTTGGGGAGACCCAGTACTTC.